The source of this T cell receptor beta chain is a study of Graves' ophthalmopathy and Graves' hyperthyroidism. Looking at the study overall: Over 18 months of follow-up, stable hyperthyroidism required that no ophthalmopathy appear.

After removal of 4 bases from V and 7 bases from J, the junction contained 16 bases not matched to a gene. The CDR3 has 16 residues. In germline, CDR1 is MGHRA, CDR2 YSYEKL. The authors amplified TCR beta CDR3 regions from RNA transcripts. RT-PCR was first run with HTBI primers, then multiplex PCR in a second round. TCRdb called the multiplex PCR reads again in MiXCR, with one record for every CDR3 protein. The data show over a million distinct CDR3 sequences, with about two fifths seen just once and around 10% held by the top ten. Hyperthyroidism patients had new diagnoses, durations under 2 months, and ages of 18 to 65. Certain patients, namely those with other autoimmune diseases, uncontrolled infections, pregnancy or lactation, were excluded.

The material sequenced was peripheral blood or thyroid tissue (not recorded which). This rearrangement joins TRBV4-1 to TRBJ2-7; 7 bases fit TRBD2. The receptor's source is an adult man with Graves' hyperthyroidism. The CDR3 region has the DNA TGCGCCAGCAGCCCTGGGAGAACTAGCGTGGCTCGTGAGCAGTACTTC. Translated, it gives CASSPGRTSVAREQYF.